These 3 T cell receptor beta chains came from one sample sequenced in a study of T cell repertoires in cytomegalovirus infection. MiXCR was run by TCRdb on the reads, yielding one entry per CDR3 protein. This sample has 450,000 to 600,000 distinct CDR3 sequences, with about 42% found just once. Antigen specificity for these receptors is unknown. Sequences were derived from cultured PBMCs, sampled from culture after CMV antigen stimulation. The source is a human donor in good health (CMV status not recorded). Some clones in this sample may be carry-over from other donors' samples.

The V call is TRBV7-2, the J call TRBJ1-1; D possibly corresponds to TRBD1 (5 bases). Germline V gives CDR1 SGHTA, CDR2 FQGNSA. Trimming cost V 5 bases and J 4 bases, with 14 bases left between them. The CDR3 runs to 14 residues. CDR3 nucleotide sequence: TGTGCCAGCAGCCCTAGTGCAGGGATCACTGAAGCTTTCTTT. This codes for CASSPSAGITEAFF.

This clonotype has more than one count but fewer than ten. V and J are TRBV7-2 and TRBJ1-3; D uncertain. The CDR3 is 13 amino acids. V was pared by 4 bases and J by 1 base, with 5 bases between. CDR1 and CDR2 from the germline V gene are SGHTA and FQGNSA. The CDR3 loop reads CASSYRSGNTIYF. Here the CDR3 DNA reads TGTGCCAGCAGCTACCGATCTGGAAACACCATATATTTT.

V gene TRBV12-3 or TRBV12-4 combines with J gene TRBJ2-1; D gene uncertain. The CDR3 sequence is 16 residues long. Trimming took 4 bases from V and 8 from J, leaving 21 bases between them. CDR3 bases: TGTGCCAGCAGTTCCCTTTCCGCCGTGGTGTTCGATGAGCAGTTCTTC. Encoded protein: CASSSLSAVVFDEQFF.